What follows are 30 T cell receptor beta chains derived from one specimen sequenced in a study of T cell repertoires in cytomegalovirus infection. MiXCR was run by TCRdb on the reads, yielding one entry per CDR3 protein. This table has around 530,000 distinct CDR3 sequences, around a quarter appearing once. Sequences were obtained from PBMCs. All receptors derive from a human donor in good health (CMV status not recorded). Some clones in this sample may be carry-over from other donors' samples.

This clonotype was counted a few times. V usage is TRBV28 and J usage is TRBJ2-3; D might be TRBD1 (6 bases). This CDR3 is 14 amino acids long. Trimming left V 5 bases short and J 4 bases short, with 13 bases between. Germline-derived CDR1 and CDR2 are MDHEN and SYDVKM. In nucleotides, the CDR3 is TGTGCCAGCAGTCCCGGACAGTTGTCAGATACGCAGTATTTT. This translates into CASSPGQLSDTQYF.

This clonotype has a handful of counts. The V call is TRBV7-2, the J call TRBJ1-1, with D perhaps matching TRBD1 (6 bases). V dropped 5 bases and J dropped 6 bases, with 13 bases sitting between them. The CDR3 consists of 13 residues. Germline V CDR1 and CDR2: SGHTA, FQGNSA. CDR3 sequence reads: CASSPQGRAEAFF. In DNA form, the CDR3 reads TGTGCCAGCAGCCCACAGGGTCGCGCTGAAGCTTTCTTT.

This clonotype was detected only a few times. The chain is built from TRBV4-2 and TRBJ2-7; D might be TRBD1 (5 bases). Trimming shortened V by 1 base and J by 6 bases, and 16 bases separated the two germline ends. This CDR3 is 15 amino acids long. The germline V gene has CDR1 LGHNA and CDR2 YNFKEQ. CDR3 bases: TGTGCCAGCAGCCAAGTGGACACAAAAGGGCGCGAGCAGTACTTC. Its protein is CASSQVDTKGREQYF.

V gene TRBV12-3 or TRBV12-4 combines with J gene TRBJ2-1; D not certain. Trimming left V 6 bases short and J 12 bases short, with 24 bases between. This CDR3 is built from 15 residues. CDR3 residues: CASRSSKLTVSGQFF. The CDR3 nucleotides read TGTGCCAGCAGATCCTCCAAGCTGACGGTCAGTGGGCAGTTCTTC.

In its sample, this clonotype was seen a few times. This chain's CDR3 is CASSPLGGLATYEQYV. The CDR3 DNA sequence: TGTGCCAGCAGCCCATTAGGGGGACTAGCCACCTACGAGCAGTACGTC. This chain uses TRBV11-2 with TRBJ2-7, with 9 positions matching TRBD2. Germline V gene data show CDR1 as SGHAT and CDR2 as FQNNGV. The junction had 10 bases not matched to a gene; V was cut back by 5 bases and J by 2 bases. The CDR3 sequence is 16 residues long.

This clonotype was recorded many times. The chain carries TRBV12-3 or TRBV12-4 and TRBJ2-2; TRBD2 agrees at 9 bases. V lost 3 bases and J lost 7; bases outside the gene matches: 6. The CDR3 runs 15 residues. The CDR3 coding sequence is TGTGCCAGCAGTTTGTCTAGCGGGAAGATCGGGGAGCTGTTTTTT. Its protein product is CASSLSSGKIGELFF.

This chain links TRBV7-2 with TRBJ2-2, with D unresolved. Germline loops: CDR1 SGHTA, CDR2 FQGNSA. Trimming cost V 1 base and J 3 bases, with 12 bases left between them. The CDR3 has 16 amino acids. The CDR3 reads CASSLGLGWYTGELFF. CDR3 nucleotides: TGTGCCAGCAGCTTAGGTCTGGGGTGGTACACCGGGGAGCTGTTTTTT.

This clonotype was seen only a few times. V gene TRBV28 combines with J gene TRBJ1-2, with 7 bases matching TRBD1. The CDR3 runs to 14 residues. CDR1 and CDR2 (germline): MDHEN, SYDVKM. After removal of 3 bases from V and 4 bases from J, the junction contained 5 bases not matched to a gene. DNA for the CDR3: TGTGCCAGCAGTTTGGCGGGACAGTCCTATGGCTACACCTTC. As protein: CASSLAGQSYGYTF.

The rearrangement joins TRBV19 to TRBJ1-2; D not resolved. This CDR3 is built from 11 residues. The V and J ends lost 10 bases and 4 bases respectively, with 10 bases between them. Per the germline V gene, CDR1 is LNHDA and CDR2 is SQIVND (reference sequence). The CDR3 nucleotides are TGTGCCACCTACGGAGGCTATGGCTACACCTTC. Translation gives CATYGGYGYTF.

Note on this clonotype: The conserved final phenylalanine or tryptophan is absent from the CDR3, which likely points to a read error. J is TRBJ2-4 and V is TRBV7-2; 10 bases match TRBD2. The CDR3 length is 16 residues. The junction had 4 bases not matched to a gene; V was cut back by 3 bases and J by 2 bases. Per germline, CDR1 SGHTA and CDR2 FQGNSA. The CDR3 DNA reads as TGTGCCAGCAGCTTGAGCGGGAGGGCCCCCAAAAACATTCAGTACTAC. Translated: CASSLSGRAPKNIQYY.

This clonotype came up many times. This chain links TRBV7-2 with TRBJ2-3, with D perhaps TRBD2 (6 bases). Trimming took 7 bases from V and 2 from J, leaving 10 bases between them. Germline V gene lookup returns CDR1 SGHTA and CDR2 FQGNSA. CDR3 length: 13 amino acids. The CDR3 coding sequence is TGTGCCAGCACCTCTAGCGTCACAGATACGCAGTATTTT. Translating gives CASTSSVTDTQYF.

This clonotype was seen a few times. The chain has TRBV11-2 and TRBJ1-1; 7 bases line up with TRBD1. Losses at the gene ends were 5 bases for V and 5 bases for J; bases not matched to a gene: 5. There are 13 residues in the CDR3. Germline CDR1 reads SGHAT; CDR2 reads FQNNGV. The CDR3 loop reads CASSMDRWTEAFF. In DNA form, the CDR3 reads TGTGCCAGCAGCATGGACAGGTGGACTGAAGCTTTCTTT. Complete variable domain (other parts from reference TRBV11-2 and TRBJ1-1): EAGVAQSPRYKIIEKRQSVAFWCNPISGHATLYWYQQILGQGPKLLIQFQNNGVVDDSQLPKDRFSAERLKGVDSTLKIQPAKLEDSAVYLCASSMDRWTEAFFGQGTRLTVV.

In its sample, this clonotype was seen a few times. This chain connects TRBV2 to TRBJ2-5; D is uncertain. The length of the CDR3 is 12 residues. Germline lookup yields CDR1 SNHLY and CDR2 FYNNEI. Trimming shortened V by 5 bases and J by 0 bases, and 4 bases separated the two germline ends. CDR3 sequence reads: CASSQNQETQYF. The CDR3 region has the DNA TGTGCCAGCAGTCAGAACCAAGAGACCCAGTACTTC.

This clonotype was seen many times. V is TRBV7-2 and J is TRBJ2-7; D tentatively fits TRBD1 or TRBD2 (6 bases each). The germline CDR1 and CDR2 sequences are SGHTA and FQGNSA. V was pared by 8 bases and J by 7 bases, with 27 bases between. The CDR3 extends over 16 amino acids. Written as DNA, the CDR3 is TGTGCCAGCTTTTCAATATTGGGGGGCGGGTTAAGAGAGCAGTACTTC. Its protein is CASFSILGGGLREQYF.

The sample holds many counts of this clonotype. The chain uses TRBV7-9 and TRBJ2-3; 9 bases fit TRBD1. The CDR3 sequence is 15 residues long. V was clipped by 8 bases and J by 2 bases; unmatched bases: 8. Germline lookup yields CDR1 SEHNR and CDR2 FQNEAQ (reference sequence). The CDR3: CASGQGKPDTDTQYF. DNA for the CDR3: TGTGCCAGCGGACAGGGGAAACCTGACACAGATACGCAGTATTTT. The full variable domain, rest sourced from reference TRBV7-9 and TRBJ2-3, is DTGVSQNPRHKITKRGQNVTFRCDPISEHNRLYWYRQTLGQGPEFLTYFQNEAQLEKSRLLSDRFSAERPKGSFSTLEIQRTEQGDSAMYLCASGQGKPDTDTQYFGPGTRLTVL.

CDR3 coding DNA: TGTGCCAGCAGTGACCTACAGGGGGCAGAAGAAAAACTGTTTTTT. Protein product: CASSDLQGAEEKLFF. The V call is TRBV25-1, the J call TRBJ1-4, with 9 bases aligning to TRBD1. V trimming: 3 bases; J trimming: 8 bases; junction bases outside the gene matches: 7. CDR3 length equals 15 residues. Germline V gives CDR1 MGHDK, CDR2 SYGVNS.

The chain has TRBV29-1 and TRBJ1-5; D is possibly TRBD1 (5 bases). CDR1 SQVTM and CDR2 ANQGSEA come from the germline V gene. The CDR3 has 14 amino acids. The V end was cut by 5 bases, the J end by 4 bases, with 15 bases between. CDR3 bases: TGCAGCGTTTCGACCGGGACGGCGAATCAGCCCCAGCATTTT. It specifies CSVSTGTANQPQHF.

This clonotype showed up many times. At one end the junction does not follow the germline gene, possibly because of a read error. The chain couples TRBV7-2 to TRBJ2-1; possible D gene TRBD2, 6 bases. The CDR3 has 13 amino acids. Germline CDR1 reads SGHTA; CDR2 reads FQGNSA. CDR3 residues: CASSVAEYNEQFF. DNA for the CDR3: TGTGCCAGCAGCGTAGCGGAATACAATGAGCAGTTCTTC.

This clonotype was counted between two and nine times. The V and J genes are TRBV7-9 and TRBJ2-1; TRBD1 matches 9 bases. The germline CDR1 and CDR2 sequences are SEHNR and FQNEAQ (reference sequence). The V gene end was trimmed by 5 bases and the J gene end by 7 bases; junction bases not matched to a gene: 6. The CDR3 has 14 amino acids. The CDR3: CASSQWTGANEQFF. The CDR3 nucleotides are TGTGCCAGCAGCCAGTGGACAGGGGCAAATGAGCAGTTCTTC.

This clonotype was seen at least ten times. The rearrangement links TRBV9 to TRBJ1-2, with 12 bases aligning to TRBD1. Germline V gives CDR1 SGDLS, CDR2 YYNGEE. This CDR3 has 17 residues. Trimming cost V 0 bases and J 2 bases; bases outside gene matches: 5. The CDR3 nucleotides are TGTGCCAGCAGCGTAGGGGGACAGGGGGCTCTCAACTATGGCTACACCTTC. This codes for CASSVGGQGALNYGYTF.

This clonotype was detected many times. A junction end diverges from the germline sequence, so it may reflect a read error. The chain has TRBV5-1 and TRBJ2-1, with unresolved D. The CDR3 loop spans 12 amino acids. Germline CDR1 SGHRS, CDR2 YFSETQ. The CDR3 loop is CASSLDYNEQFF. The CDR3 DNA reads as TGTGCCAGCAGCTTAGACTACAATGAGCAGTTCTTC.

This clonotype was seen many times. This chain connects TRBV2 to TRBJ1-6; D possibly corresponds to TRBD1 (6 bases). The CDR3 is 14 residues long. Germline V gene data show CDR1 as SNHLY and CDR2 as FYNNEI. The ends were cut back, 2 bases at V and 7 bases at J, with 9 bases in the middle. The CDR3 loop reads CASSESRGNSPLHF. The CDR3 DNA sequence: TGTGCCAGCAGTGAATCCAGGGGAAATTCACCCCTCCACTTT.

This chain joins TRBV6-2 or TRBV6-3 and TRBJ2-1; perhaps TRBD2 as D (5 bases). The V end lost 5 bases, the J end lost 3 bases, and 11 bases lay between the germline ends. This CDR3 spans 14 amino acids. Germline V lookup: CDR1 MNHEY, CDR2 SVGEGT. DNA for the CDR3: TGTGCCAGCAGTAGTGTCGGGGTCTACAATGAGCAGTTCTTC. It yields the protein CASSSVGVYNEQFF.

V and J are TRBV7-2 and TRBJ1-2; TRBD1 is a possible D gene (6 bases). Germline CDR1 SGHTA, CDR2 FQGNSA. The CDR3 runs 15 residues. V was cut by 2 bases and J by 3 bases, with 13 bases left in between. CDR3 in amino acids: CASSLSGGADYGYTF. DNA of the CDR3: TGTGCCAGCAGCTTAAGCGGGGGCGCTGACTATGGCTACACCTTC.

This clonotype was seen a few times. V is TRBV4-1 and J is TRBJ2-3, with 7 bases that match TRBD1. The CDR3 totals 14 residues. V was clipped by 3 bases and J by 5 bases; unmatched bases: 5. The germline V gene encodes CDR1 MGHRA and CDR2 YSYEKL. The CDR3, as DNA: TGCGCCAGCAGCCACCTAGGACAGGAAGATACGCAGTATTTT. As protein: CASSHLGQEDTQYF.

This clonotype was observed a handful of times. The J gene is TRBJ1-1, the V gene TRBV20-1; possible D gene TRBD1, 6 bases. The V gene's germline CDR1 is DFQATT and CDR2 SNEGSKA (reference sequence). The V end was cut by 0 bases, the J end by 5 bases, with 10 bases between. The CDR3 covers 13 residues. CDR3 in amino acids: CSARDSGETEAFF. In nucleotides, the CDR3 is TGCAGTGCTAGAGACTCAGGGGAAACTGAAGCTTTCTTT.

This sequence joins TRBV7-8 and TRBJ2-1, with D possibly being TRBD2 (6 bases). Deletions cut 4 bases from V and 3 bases from J, with 13 bases between. Germline lookup yields CDR1 SGHVS and CDR2 FQNEAQ. This CDR3 spans 15 amino acids. CDR3 sequence reads: CASSSPGLNYNEQFF. The CDR3 DNA reads TGTGCCAGCAGCTCACCGGGACTCAACTACAATGAGCAGTTCTTC. Using reference TRBV7-8 and TRBJ2-1 for the parts outside the CDR3, the full variable domain is GAGVSQSPRYKVAKRGQDVALRCDPISGHVSLFWYQQALGQGPEFLTYFQNEAQLDKSGLPSDRFFAERPEGSVSTLKIQRTQQEDSAVYLCASSSPGLNYNEQFFGPGTRLTVL.

To note about this clonotype: No conserved phenylalanine or tryptophan ends this CDR3, so it is likely a read error. The rearrangement uses TRBV20-1 and TRBJ2-1; D is unresolved. From germline, CDR1 is DFQATT and CDR2 SNEGSKA (reference sequence). The CDR3 runs 11 residues. The V and J ends lost 2 bases and 10 bases respectively, with 9 bases between them. This chain's CDR3 is CSARQVMEQFY. CDR3 nucleotides: TGCAGTGCTAGACAGGTTATGGAGCAGTTCTAC.

The gene calls are TRBV6-2 or TRBV6-3 and TRBJ2-1; 8 nucleotides agree with TRBD2. V was pared by 5 bases and J by 9 bases, with 6 bases of the junction left unmatched. CDR1 is MNHEY and CDR2 is SVGEGT in the germline V gene. This CDR3 contains 13 residues. CDR3 DNA sequence: TGTGCCAGCAGTCGGGGGGGCACGGTTGAGCAGTTCTTC. It is translated as CASSRGGTVEQFF.

The V call is TRBV15, the J call TRBJ2-2; D may be TRBD1 (5 bases). The CDR3 is 13 amino acids. The germline gives CDR1 LNHNV, CDR2 YYDKDF (reference sequence). V lost 1 base and J lost 8, with 8 bases in between. CDR3 sequence: CATSRAGSGELFF. The CDR3 nucleotides are TGTGCCACCAGCAGAGCAGGGTCTGGGGAGCTGTTTTTT.